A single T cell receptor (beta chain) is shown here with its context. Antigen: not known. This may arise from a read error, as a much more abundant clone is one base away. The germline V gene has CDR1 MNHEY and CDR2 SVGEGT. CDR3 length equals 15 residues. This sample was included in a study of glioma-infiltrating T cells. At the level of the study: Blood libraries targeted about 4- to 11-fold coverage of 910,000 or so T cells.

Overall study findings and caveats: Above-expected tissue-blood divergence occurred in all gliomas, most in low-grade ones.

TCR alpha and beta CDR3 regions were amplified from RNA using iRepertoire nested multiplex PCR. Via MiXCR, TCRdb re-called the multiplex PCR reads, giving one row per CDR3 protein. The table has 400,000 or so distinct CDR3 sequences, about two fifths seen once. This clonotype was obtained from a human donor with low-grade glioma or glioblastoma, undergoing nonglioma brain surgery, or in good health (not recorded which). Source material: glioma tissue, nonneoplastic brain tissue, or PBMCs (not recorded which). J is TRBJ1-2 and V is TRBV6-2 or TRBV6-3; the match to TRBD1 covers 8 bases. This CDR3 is CASRPGQGPKYGYTF. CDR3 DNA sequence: TGTGCCAGCAGACCCGGACAGGGCCCTAAGTATGGCTACACCTTC.